This T cell receptor (beta chain) was recovered during a study of CD8+ T cells in alopecia areata. RNA extraction was followed by reverse transcription into cDNA, which acted as the sequencing template. Generated by immunoSEQ multiplex PCR, the TCRdb table keeps only in-frame clones and is missing some. Of about 140,000 clones in the sample, around 83% were seen once. Treatment here: oral pan-JAK inhibitor, 5-10 mg twice daily. This clonotype was sampled from a human donor with alopecia areata. The specimen comprised CD8+ T cells sorted from blood, sampled at week 4, from a patient treated with tofacitinib.

CDR3 nucleotides: TGTGCCAGCAGACTAGCGGGAGGTATCCACGAGCAGTACTTC. It is translated as CASRLAGGIHEQYF. The gene calls are TRBV27 and TRBJ2-7; 12 nucleotides match TRBD2. This CDR3 is built from 14 residues. Germline CDR1 reads MNHEY; CDR2 reads SMNVEV (reference sequence). V was clipped by 6 bases and J by 5 bases; unmatched bases: 5.